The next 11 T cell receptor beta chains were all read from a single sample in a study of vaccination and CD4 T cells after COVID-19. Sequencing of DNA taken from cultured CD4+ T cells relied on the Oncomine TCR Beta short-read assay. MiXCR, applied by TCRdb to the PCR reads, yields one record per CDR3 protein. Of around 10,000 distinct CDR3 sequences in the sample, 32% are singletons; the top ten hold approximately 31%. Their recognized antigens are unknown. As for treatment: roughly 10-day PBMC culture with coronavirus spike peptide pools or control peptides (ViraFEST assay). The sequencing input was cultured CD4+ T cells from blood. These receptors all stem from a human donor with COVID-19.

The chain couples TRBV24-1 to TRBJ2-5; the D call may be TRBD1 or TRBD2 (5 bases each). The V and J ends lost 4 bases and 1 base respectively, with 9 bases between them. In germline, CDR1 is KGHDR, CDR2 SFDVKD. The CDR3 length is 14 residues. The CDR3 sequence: CATSDPGTQETQYF. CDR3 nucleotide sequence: TGTGCCACCAGTGACCCCGGGACCCAAGAGACCCAGTACTTC.

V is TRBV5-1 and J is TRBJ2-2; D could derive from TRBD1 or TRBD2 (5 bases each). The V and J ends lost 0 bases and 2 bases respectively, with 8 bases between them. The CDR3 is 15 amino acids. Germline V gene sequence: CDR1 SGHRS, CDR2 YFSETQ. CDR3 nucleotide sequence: TGCGCCAGCAGCTTGGGGGGGATAAACACCGGGGAGCTGTTTTTT. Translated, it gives CASSLGGINTGELFF.

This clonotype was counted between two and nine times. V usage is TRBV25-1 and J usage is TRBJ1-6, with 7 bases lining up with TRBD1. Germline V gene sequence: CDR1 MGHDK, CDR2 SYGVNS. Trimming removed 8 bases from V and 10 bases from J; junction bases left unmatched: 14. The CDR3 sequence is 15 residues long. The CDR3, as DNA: TGTGCCAGCGCGCCTAACAGGGGCGTTAGCTCACCCCTCCACTTT. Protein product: CASAPNRGVSSPLHF.

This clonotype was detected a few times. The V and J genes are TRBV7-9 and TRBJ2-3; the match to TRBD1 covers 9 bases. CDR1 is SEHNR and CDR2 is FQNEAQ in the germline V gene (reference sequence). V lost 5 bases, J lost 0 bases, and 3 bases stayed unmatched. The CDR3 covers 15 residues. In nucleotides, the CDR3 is TGTGCCAGCAGCCCAGGGACAGGGAGCACAGATACGCAGTATTTT. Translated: CASSPGTGSTDTQYF.

The CDR3 DNA reads as TGTGCCAGTCTGGGAAACACAGATACGCAGTATTTT. It encodes CASLGNTDTQYF. This chain links TRBV19 with TRBJ2-3, with no clear D. V gave up 8 bases and J gave up 2 bases, with 8 bases separating them. The CDR3 consists of 12 residues. Germline CDR1 and CDR2: LNHDA and SQIVND (reference sequence).

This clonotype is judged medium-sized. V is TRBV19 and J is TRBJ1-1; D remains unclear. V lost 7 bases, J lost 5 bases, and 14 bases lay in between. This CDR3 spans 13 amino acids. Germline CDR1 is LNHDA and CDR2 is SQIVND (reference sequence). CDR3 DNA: TGTGCCAGTAAGCGCGGGGTACAAACTGAAGCTTTCTTT. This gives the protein CASKRGVQTEAFF.

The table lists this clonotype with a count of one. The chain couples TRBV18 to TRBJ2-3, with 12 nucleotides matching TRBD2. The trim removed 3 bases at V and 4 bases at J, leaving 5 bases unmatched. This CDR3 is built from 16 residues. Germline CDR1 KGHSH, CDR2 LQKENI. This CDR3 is CASSPRLAGVADTQYF. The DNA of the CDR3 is TGTGCCAGCTCACCGAGACTAGCGGGGGTAGCAGATACGCAGTATTTT.

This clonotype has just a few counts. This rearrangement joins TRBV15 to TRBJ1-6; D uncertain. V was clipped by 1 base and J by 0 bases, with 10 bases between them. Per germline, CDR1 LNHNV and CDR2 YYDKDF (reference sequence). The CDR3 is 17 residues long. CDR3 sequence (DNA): TGTGCCACCAGCAGAGGTGGCGGAAGCTCCTATAATTCACCCCTCCACTTT. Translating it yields CATSRGGGSSYNSPLHF.

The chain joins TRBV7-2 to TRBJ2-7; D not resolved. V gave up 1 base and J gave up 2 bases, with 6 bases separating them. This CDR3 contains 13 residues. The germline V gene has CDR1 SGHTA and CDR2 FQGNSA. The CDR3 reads CASSLVPPYEQYF. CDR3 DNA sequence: TGTGCCAGCAGCTTAGTCCCCCCCTACGAGCAGTACTTC.

In nucleotides, the CDR3 is TGTGCCAGCAGCTTATATGGGACGAACACCGGGGAGCTGTTTTTT. It is translated as CASSLYGTNTGELFF. The chain joins TRBV7-9 to TRBJ2-2, with D uncertain. Trimming removed 2 bases at V and 0 bases at J, with 7 bases between. The CDR3 spans 15 residues. CDR1 and CDR2 from the germline V gene are SEHNR and FQNEAQ (reference sequence).

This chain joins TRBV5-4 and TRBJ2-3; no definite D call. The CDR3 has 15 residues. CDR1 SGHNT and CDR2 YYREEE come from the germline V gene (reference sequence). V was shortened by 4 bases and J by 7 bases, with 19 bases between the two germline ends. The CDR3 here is CASSLDPQPQNTQYF. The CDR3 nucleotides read TGTGCCAGCAGCCTTGACCCGCAACCCCAGAATACGCAGTATTTT.